Sequencing of this T cell receptor (beta chain) was carried out in a study of spatial heterogeneity in lung cancer. General study points: Higher tumor mutation counts went along with higher counts of expanded intratumoral alpha and beta TCRs.

TCRdb re-called the 5' RACE reads with MiXCR, one entry per CDR3 protein. The sample has around 95,000 distinct CDR3 sequences; 3.5% to 5% are singletons. This CDR3 region has 15 residues. V shed 3 bases, J shed 7 bases, and the junction held 10 bases outside the gene matches. Germline V CDR1 and CDR2: DFQATT, SNEGSKA (reference sequence). Time point meaning: sample taken at primary tumor resection. This clonotype came up many times. Antigen specificity is unknown. This chain connects TRBV20-1 to TRBJ2-1; 9 positions agree with TRBD2. The material was lung tumor tissue, obtained at surgery. The receptor was derived from a male donor with early-stage non-small cell lung cancer. DNA for the CDR3: TGCAGTGCTAGCTTGCTAGCGGGAAGGTTAAATGAGCAGTTCTTC. Translating it yields CSASLLAGRLNEQFF.